The present TCR beta chain was sequenced within a study of T cell responses to AZD1222 COVID-19 vaccine. General study results and limits: Spike-specific TCR breadth and depth went up after people got two AZD1222 doses. Only six or seven AZD1222 recipients were seropositive at baseline. All repertoire sampling was performed exclusively after the peak T cell response.

Comment on this clone: The target antigen is unknown.

Some clones are missing from TCRdb's copy, which holds only in-frame ones; the method was immunoSEQ multiplex PCR. This table holds around 70,000 clones, approximately 81% found once. The receptor's source is an adult in good health. The source was peripheral blood, collected on day 0 of AZD1222 vaccination.

The CDR3 coding sequence is TGTGCCAGCAGCTCGCTGTGGGGGTTCGAGCTCGGGGATAACATTCAGTACTTC. Amino acid sequence: CASSSLWGFELGDNIQYF. This chain uses TRBV7-2 with TRBJ2-4, with D perhaps matching TRBD1 or TRBD2 (5 bases each). This CDR3 is built from 18 residues. The germline CDR1 and CDR2 sequences are SGHTA and FQGNSA. Between the trimmed V and J ends, which lost 4 bases and 7 bases, there was a span of 26 bases.